Listed below are T cell receptor beta chains from one sample, sequenced in a study of cytomegalovirus exposure and HLA in healthy donors. Some clones are missing from TCRdb's copy, which holds only in-frame ones; the method was immunoSEQ multiplex PCR. Among more than 90,000 clones listed, approximately 76% were seen once. Sequenced: PBMCs. The receptors shown here come from a man aged 35 to 55 in good health and CMV-seropositive. Both conserved end residues are part of each CDR3. The D gene is left open where the match is weak. Clone size is shown for a subset of rows, as once, few, many or a class of expanded clone.

d_call: -; clone_size: few; j_call: TRBJ2-2; v_call: TRBV7-2; cdr3_length: 13; cdr3_nt: TGTGCCAGCAGCCAACCGGGCACCGGGGAGCTGTTTTTT; cdr3_aa: CASSQPGTGELFF
d_call: TRBD1; clone_size: -; j_call: TRBJ2-5; v_call: TRBV5-4; cdr3_length: 13; cdr3_nt: TGTGCCAGCAGTGGACAGGGTGGTGAGACCCAGTACTTC; cdr3_aa: CASSGQGGETQYF
d_call: -; clone_size: -; j_call: TRBJ1-1; v_call: TRBV6-1; cdr3_length: 14; cdr3_nt: TGTGCCAGCAGTGAAGCGGTGGGGGGGACTGAAGCTTTCTTT; cdr3_aa: CASSEAVGGTEAFF
d_call: TRBD2; clone_size: -; j_call: TRBJ2-7; v_call: TRBV5-6; cdr3_length: 17; cdr3_nt: TGTGCCAGCAGCACAGGAGGTAGCGGGGATAGCTCCTACGAGCAGTACTTC; cdr3_aa: CASSTGGSGDSSYEQYF
d_call: TRBD2; clone_size: -; j_call: TRBJ2-1; v_call: TRBV5-1; cdr3_length: 15; cdr3_nt: TGCGCCAGCAGCCTCCTAGCGGGGGACTACAATGAGCAGTTCTTC; cdr3_aa: CASSLLAGDYNEQFF
d_call: -; clone_size: -; j_call: TRBJ2-5; v_call: TRBV4-1; cdr3_length: 17; cdr3_nt: TGCGCCAGCAGCCAAGACTACCGGGACACCTACCAAGAGACCCAGTACTTC; cdr3_aa: CASSQDYRDTYQETQYF
d_call: -; clone_size: -; j_call: TRBJ1-1; v_call: TRBV6-4; cdr3_length: 15; cdr3_nt: TGTGCCAGCAAGTTTGAGGACTCCATGAACACTGAAGCTTTCTTT; cdr3_aa: CASKFEDSMNTEAFF
d_call: -; clone_size: -; j_call: TRBJ2-2; v_call: TRBV27; cdr3_length: 17; cdr3_nt: TGTGCCAGCAGTTTATGGGTCGGGGGGCGCGACACCGGGGAGCTGTTTTTT; cdr3_aa: CASSLWVGGRDTGELFF
d_call: -; clone_size: -; j_call: TRBJ2-7; v_call: TRBV10-3; cdr3_length: 13; cdr3_nt: TGTGCCATCAGTGCCGGACAAAGCTACGAGCAGTACTTC; cdr3_aa: CAISAGQSYEQYF
d_call: TRBD2; clone_size: -; j_call: TRBJ2-1; v_call: TRBV7-9; cdr3_length: 16; cdr3_nt: TGTTCCAGCAGCTTACCCCGGACTAGAGGATACAATGAGCAGTTCTTC; cdr3_aa: CSSSLPRTRGYNEQFF
d_call: TRBD1; clone_size: -; j_call: TRBJ2-7; v_call: TRBV6-4; cdr3_length: 13; cdr3_nt: TGTGCCAGCAGTGAGCGACAGGGGGACGAGCAGTACTTC; cdr3_aa: CASSERQGDEQYF
d_call: -; clone_size: -; j_call: TRBJ1-2; v_call: TRBV7-2; cdr3_length: 14; cdr3_nt: TGTGCCAGCAGCTTAGGGGGCCCTAACTATGGCTACACCTTC; cdr3_aa: CASSLGGPNYGYTF
d_call: TRBD2; clone_size: once; j_call: TRBJ2-5; v_call: TRBV9; cdr3_length: 16; cdr3_nt: TGTGCCAGCAGCGTAGGGGGCCGGTTGGGAGGGGAGACCCAGTACTTC; cdr3_aa: CASSVGGRLGGETQYF
d_call: -; clone_size: -; j_call: TRBJ2-2; v_call: TRBV7-9; cdr3_length: 16; cdr3_nt: TGTGCCAGCAGCTCATACCGGGCCCAGGGCACCGGGGAGCTGTTTTTT; cdr3_aa: CASSSYRAQGTGELFF
d_call: -; clone_size: once; j_call: TRBJ1-6; v_call: TRBV28; cdr3_length: 18; cdr3_nt: TGTGCCAGCAGTTCCCTAATGGGGTGGCAGGCGGAGGACTCACCCCTCCACTTT; cdr3_aa: CASSSLMGWQAEDSPLHF
d_call: TRBD2; clone_size: -; j_call: TRBJ2-3; v_call: TRBV5-6; cdr3_length: 16; cdr3_nt: TGTGCCAGCAGCCCTATAGCGGGGGGAATTGCAGATACGCAGTATTTT; cdr3_aa: CASSPIAGGIADTQYF
d_call: TRBD1; clone_size: -; j_call: TRBJ1-2; v_call: TRBV5-6; cdr3_length: 18; cdr3_nt: TGTGCCAGCAGGGTCGGACAGGGGGCGGTTGTCCTTAGCTATGGCTACACCTTC; cdr3_aa: CASRVGQGAVVLSYGYTF
d_call: -; clone_size: -; j_call: TRBJ2-5; v_call: TRBV27; cdr3_length: 14; cdr3_nt: TGTGCCAGCAGCCCCTTACTAGCCCGAGAGACCCAGTACTTC; cdr3_aa: CASSPLLARETQYF
d_call: TRBD2; clone_size: -; j_call: TRBJ2-7; v_call: TRBV28; cdr3_length: 13; cdr3_nt: TGTGCCAGCATGCCGGGACTAGCCTACGAGCAGTACTTC; cdr3_aa: CASMPGLAYEQYF
d_call: TRBD2; clone_size: -; j_call: TRBJ2-5; v_call: TRBV6-5; cdr3_length: 15; cdr3_nt: TGTGCCAGCAGACTTACTAGCGGGGGTTCGGAGACCCAGTACTTC; cdr3_aa: CASRLTSGGSETQYF
d_call: -; clone_size: -; j_call: TRBJ1-3; v_call: TRBV5-6; cdr3_length: 15; cdr3_nt: TGTGCCAGCAGCTTGGCCACGGCGGCTGGAAACACCATATATTTT; cdr3_aa: CASSLATAAGNTIYF
d_call: -; clone_size: -; j_call: TRBJ2-7; v_call: TRBV10-3; cdr3_length: 16; cdr3_nt: TGTGCCATCAGTGATGGCTCCGCGACAGGAGCCTACGAGCAGTACTTC; cdr3_aa: CAISDGSATGAYEQYF
d_call: TRBD2; clone_size: -; j_call: TRBJ2-1; v_call: TRBV7-2; cdr3_length: 17; cdr3_nt: TGTGCCAGCAGCTTAAGCCGGACTAGCGGGAGAAGGAATGAGCAGTTCTTC; cdr3_aa: CASSLSRTSGRRNEQFF